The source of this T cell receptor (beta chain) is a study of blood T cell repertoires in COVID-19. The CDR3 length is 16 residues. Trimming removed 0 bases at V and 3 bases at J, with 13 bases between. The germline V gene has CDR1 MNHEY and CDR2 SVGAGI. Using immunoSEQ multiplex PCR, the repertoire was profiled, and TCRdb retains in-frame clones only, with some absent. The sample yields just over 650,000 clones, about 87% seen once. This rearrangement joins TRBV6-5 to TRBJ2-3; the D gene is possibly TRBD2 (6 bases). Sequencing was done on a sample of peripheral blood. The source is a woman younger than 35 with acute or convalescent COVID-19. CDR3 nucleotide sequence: TGTGCCAGCAGTTACTCGGTCGGGGGACCGACAGATACGCAGTATTTT. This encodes CASSYSVGGPTDTQYF.